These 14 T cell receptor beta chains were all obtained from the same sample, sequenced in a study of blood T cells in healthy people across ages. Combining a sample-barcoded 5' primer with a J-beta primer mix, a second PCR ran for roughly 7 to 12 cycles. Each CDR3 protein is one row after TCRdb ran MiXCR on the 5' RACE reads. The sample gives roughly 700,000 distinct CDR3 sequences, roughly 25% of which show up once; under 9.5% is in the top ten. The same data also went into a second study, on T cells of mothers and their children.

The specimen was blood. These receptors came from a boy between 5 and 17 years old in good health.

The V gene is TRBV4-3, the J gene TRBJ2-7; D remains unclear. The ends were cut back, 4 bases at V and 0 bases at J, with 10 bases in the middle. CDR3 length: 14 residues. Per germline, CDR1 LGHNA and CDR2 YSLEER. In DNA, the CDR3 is TGCGCCAGCAGCCTTGTAGGGATCTCCTACGAGCAGTACTTC. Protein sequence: CASSLVGISYEQYF.

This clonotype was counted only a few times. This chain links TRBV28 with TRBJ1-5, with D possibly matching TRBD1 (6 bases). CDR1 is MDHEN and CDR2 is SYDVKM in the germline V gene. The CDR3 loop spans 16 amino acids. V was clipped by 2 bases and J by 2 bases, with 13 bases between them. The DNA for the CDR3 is TGTGCCAGCAGTTTACCCCAGGGGCTGGGCAATCAGCCCCAGCATTTT. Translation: CASSLPQGLGNQPQHF.

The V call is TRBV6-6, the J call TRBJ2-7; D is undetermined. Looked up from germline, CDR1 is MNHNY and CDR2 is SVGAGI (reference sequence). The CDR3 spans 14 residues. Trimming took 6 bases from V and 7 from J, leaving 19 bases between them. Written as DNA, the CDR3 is TGTGCCAGCAGGAACACCCAGACCCAAGGGGAGCAGTACTTC. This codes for CASRNTQTQGEQYF.

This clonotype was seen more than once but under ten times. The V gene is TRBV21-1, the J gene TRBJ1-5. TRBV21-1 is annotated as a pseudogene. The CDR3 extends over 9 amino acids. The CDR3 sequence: CVRMTPQHF. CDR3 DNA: TGTGTGCGGATGACGCCCCAGCATTTT.

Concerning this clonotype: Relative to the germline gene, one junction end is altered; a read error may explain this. This chain's CDR3 is CSARDGTYSGNTIYF. CDR3 in DNA: TGCAGTGCTAGAGACGGGACCTACTCTGGGAACACCATATATTTT. V gene TRBV20-1 combines with J gene TRBJ1-3; possibly TRBD1 for D (5 bases). The CDR3 runs 15 residues. The germline CDR1 and CDR2 sequences are DFQATT and SNEGSKA (reference sequence).

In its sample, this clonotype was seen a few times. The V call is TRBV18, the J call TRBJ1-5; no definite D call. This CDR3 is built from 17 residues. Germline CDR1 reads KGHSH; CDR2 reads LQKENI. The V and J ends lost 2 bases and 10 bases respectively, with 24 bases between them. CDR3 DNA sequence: TGTGCCAGCTCACCATTTCCGGGCCCGACGGTGCCGAGCCCCCAGCATTTT. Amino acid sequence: CASSPFPGPTVPSPQHF.

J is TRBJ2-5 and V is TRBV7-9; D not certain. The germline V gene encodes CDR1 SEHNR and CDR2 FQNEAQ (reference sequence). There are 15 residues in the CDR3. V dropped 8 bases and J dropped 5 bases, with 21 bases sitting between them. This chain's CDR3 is CASRPLDRALETQYF. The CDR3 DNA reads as TGTGCCAGCCGCCCTCTGGATAGGGCCTTGGAGACCCAGTACTTC.

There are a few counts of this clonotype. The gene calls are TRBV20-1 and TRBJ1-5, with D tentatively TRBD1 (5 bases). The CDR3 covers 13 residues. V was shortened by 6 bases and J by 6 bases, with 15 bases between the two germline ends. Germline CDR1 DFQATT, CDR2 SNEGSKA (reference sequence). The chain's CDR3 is CSAKAMGGQPQHF. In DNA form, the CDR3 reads TGCAGTGCCAAGGCTATGGGGGGTCAGCCCCAGCATTTT.

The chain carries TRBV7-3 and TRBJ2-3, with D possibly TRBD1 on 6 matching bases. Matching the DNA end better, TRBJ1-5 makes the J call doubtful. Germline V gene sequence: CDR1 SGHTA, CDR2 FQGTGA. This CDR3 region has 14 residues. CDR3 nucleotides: TGTGCCAGCAGCTTAGCGGGGGCGCATGATACGCAGCATTTT. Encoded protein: CASSLAGAHDTQHF.

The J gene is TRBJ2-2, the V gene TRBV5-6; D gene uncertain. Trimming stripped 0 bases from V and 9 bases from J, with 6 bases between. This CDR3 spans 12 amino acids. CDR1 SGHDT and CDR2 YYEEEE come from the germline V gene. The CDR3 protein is CASSLGPRELFF. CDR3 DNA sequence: TGTGCCAGCAGCTTGGGTCCGAGGGAGCTGTTTTTT.

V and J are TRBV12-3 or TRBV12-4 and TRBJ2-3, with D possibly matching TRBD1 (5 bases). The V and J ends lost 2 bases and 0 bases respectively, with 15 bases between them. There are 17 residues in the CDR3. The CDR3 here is CASSLTGWAASTDTQYF. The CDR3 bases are TGTGCCAGCAGTTTAACAGGATGGGCCGCTAGCACAGATACGCAGTATTTT.

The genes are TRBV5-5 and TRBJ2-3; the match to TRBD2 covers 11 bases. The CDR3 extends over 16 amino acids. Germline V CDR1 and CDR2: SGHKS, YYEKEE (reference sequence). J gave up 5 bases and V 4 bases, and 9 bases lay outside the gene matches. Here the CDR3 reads CASSPRLAGGQDTQYF. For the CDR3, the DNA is TGTGCCAGCAGCCCGCGCCTAGCGGGAGGACAAGATACGCAGTATTTT.

The CDR3 sequence: CASSLNLVGTSGRISTDTQYF. The DNA for the CDR3 is TGCGCCAGCAGCTTGAATCTCGTGGGGACTAGCGGGAGAATAAGCACAGATACGCAGTATTTT. The rearrangement joins TRBV5-1 to TRBJ2-3; 14 bases line up with TRBD2. CDR1 is SGHRS and CDR2 is YFSETQ in the germline V gene. V was pared by 1 base and J by 0 bases, with 13 bases of the junction left unmatched. This CDR3 has 21 residues.

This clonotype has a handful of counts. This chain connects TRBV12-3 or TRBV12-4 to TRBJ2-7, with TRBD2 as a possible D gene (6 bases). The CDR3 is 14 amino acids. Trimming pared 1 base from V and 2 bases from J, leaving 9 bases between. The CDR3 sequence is CASSLEASAYEQYF. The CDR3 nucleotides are TGTGCCAGCAGTTTAGAGGCTAGCGCCTACGAGCAGTACTTC.